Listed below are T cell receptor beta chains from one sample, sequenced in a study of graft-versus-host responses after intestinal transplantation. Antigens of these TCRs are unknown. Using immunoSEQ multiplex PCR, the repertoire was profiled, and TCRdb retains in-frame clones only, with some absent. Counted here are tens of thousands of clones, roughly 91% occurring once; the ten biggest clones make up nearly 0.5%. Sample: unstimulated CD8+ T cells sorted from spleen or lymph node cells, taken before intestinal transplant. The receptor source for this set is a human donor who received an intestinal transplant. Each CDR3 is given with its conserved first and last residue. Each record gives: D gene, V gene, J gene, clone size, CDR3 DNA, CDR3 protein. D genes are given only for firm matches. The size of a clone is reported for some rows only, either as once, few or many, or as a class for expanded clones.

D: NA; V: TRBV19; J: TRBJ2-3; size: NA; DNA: TGTGCCAGTAGTATAGATCTCCTAAGCACAGATACGCAGTATTTT; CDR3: CASSIDLLSTDTQYF
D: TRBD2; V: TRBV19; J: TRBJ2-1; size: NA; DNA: TGTGCCAGTAGTATTAGCGGGAGTTCTGAGCAGTTCTTC; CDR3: CASSISGSSEQFF
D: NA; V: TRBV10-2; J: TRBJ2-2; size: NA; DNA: TGCGCCAGCAGTGAGCCAGGCACGTCGGGGACCGGGGAGCTGTTTTTT; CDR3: CASSEPGTSGTGELFF
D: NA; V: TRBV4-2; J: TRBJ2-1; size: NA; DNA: TGTGCCAGCAGCCAAGCCCGGGTCGAGTGGAACAATGAGCAGTTCTTC; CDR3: CASSQARVEWNNEQFF
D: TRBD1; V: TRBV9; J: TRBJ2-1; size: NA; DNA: TGTGCCAGCAGCGGGCGGACAGGGATGAATGAGCAGTTCTTC; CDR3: CASSGRTGMNEQFF
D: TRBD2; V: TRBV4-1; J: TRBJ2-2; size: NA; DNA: TGCGCCAGCAGCCTAAGAAACGGACTAGCGGGGGACACCGGGGAGCTGTTTTTT; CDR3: CASSLRNGLAGDTGELFF
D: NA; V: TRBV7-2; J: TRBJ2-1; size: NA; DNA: TGTGCCAGCAGCTTAGATCTAGCCCCTAGCAATGAGCAGTTCTTC; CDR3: CASSLDLAPSNEQFF
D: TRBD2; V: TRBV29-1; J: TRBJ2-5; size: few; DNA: TGCAGCGTTGACGTCCTAGCGGGGGGGCCGGGGGAGACCCAGTACTTC; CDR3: CSVDVLAGGPGETQYF
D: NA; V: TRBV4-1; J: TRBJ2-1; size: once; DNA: TGCGCCAGCAGCCAAGACCCAGGGAGGTACAATGAGCAGTTCTTC; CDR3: CASSQDPGRYNEQFF
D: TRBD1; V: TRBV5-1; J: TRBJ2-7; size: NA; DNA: TGCGCCAGCCATCCGGGACAGGGTCTCTTCGAGCAGTACTTC; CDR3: CASHPGQGLFEQYF
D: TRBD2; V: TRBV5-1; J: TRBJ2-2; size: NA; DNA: TGCGCCAGCAGCCCCGGGACTAGCGGAAACGGGGAGCTGTTTTTT; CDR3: CASSPGTSGNGELFF
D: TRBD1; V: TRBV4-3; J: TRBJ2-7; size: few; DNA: TGCGCCAGCAGCCAAGACAGGGGGCTCACCTACGAGCAGTACTTC; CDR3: CASSQDRGLTYEQYF
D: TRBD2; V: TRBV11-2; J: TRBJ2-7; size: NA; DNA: TGTGCCAGCAGCCCTGGACTAGCCGTTAACTACGAGCAGTACTTC; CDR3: CASSPGLAVNYEQYF
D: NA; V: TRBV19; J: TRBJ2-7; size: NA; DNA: TGTGCCAGTAGGGGGCCCGACGAGCAGTACTTC; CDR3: CASRGPDEQYF
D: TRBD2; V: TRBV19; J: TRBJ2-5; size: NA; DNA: TGTGCCAGTAGTATACTAGCGGGGGGGCAAGAGACCCAGTACTTC; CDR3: CASSILAGGQETQYF
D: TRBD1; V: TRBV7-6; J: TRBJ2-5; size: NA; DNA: TGTGCCAGCAGCTTAAATCTGGGGACAGGTCAAGAGACCCAGTACTTC; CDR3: CASSLNLGTGQETQYF
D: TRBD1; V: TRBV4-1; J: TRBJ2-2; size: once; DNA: TGCGCCAGCAGCCCAGGGGGTGGTACCGGGGAGCTGTTTTTT; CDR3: CASSPGGGTGELFF
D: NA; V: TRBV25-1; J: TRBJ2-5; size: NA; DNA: TGTGCCAGCAGCCGTACGGGGTTCCTGGAGACCCAGTACTTC; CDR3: CASSRTGFLETQYF
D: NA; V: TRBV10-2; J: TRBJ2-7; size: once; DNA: TGCGCCAGCAGTGATAGGAGGGATACCTACGAGCAGTACTTC; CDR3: CASSDRRDTYEQYF
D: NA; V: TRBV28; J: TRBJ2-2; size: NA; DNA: TGTGCCAGCAGTTTTGAGGGAGAGGCCGGGGAGCTGTTTTTT; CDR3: CASSFEGEAGELFF
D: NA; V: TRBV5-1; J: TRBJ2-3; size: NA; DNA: TGCGCCAGCAGCTTGGGACAGGGAGGAACAGATACGCAGTATTTT; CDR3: CASSLGQGGTDTQYF
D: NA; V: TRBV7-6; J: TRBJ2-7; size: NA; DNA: TGTGCCAGCAGCGGGGGGACTTCTGGAACCTACGAGCAGTACTTC; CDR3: CASSGGTSGTYEQYF
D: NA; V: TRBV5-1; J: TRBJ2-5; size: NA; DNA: TGCGCCAGCAGCTTGGGGTGGGGCGATGACACCCAGTACTTC; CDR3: CASSLGWGDDTQYF
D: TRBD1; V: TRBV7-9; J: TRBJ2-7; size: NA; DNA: TGTGCCAGCAGCGGGACCTCCCGGGACAGGGCCTACGAGCAGTACTTC; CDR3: CASSGTSRDRAYEQYF
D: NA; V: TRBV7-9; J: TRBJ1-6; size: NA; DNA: TGTGCCAGCAGCCATGAAAGACACTGGATTTGGTCACCCCTCCACTTT; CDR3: CASSHERHWIWSPLHF
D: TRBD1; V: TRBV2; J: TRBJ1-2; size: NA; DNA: TGTGCCAGCAGTATTGGGACAGGGATGTATGGCTACACCTTC; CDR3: CASSIGTGMYGYTF